The clone carrying this TCR beta chain was seen ten or more times. The CDR3 runs to 15 residues. CDR1 SGHAT and CDR2 FQNNGV come from the germline V gene. J gave up 3 bases and V 5 bases, and 8 bases lay outside the gene matches. These data originate in a study of read filtering for tumor transcriptome and immune sequencing. Whole-study context: DNase treatment preceded whole-transcriptome library preparation.

This library used around 400 ng RNA and molecular barcoded adaptors spanning alpha/delta and beta/gamma chains. Each CDR3 protein is one row after TCRdb ran MiXCR on the reads. The repertoire holds about 130,000 distinct CDR3 sequences, 10% to 15% seen once, with approximately 9.9% in the top ten. The V and J genes are TRBV11-2 and TRBJ2-7; 9 nucleotides line up with TRBD2. This TCR was sampled from a donor at least 40 years old with multiple myeloma. The specimen sequenced was a population of CD138-negative cells sorted from bone marrow. The chain's CDR3 is CASSRTSAISYEQYF. In DNA, the CDR3 is TGTGCCAGCAGCCGGACTAGCGCAATCAGCTACGAGCAGTACTTC. The full variable domain, with the rest looked up from reference TRBV11-2 and TRBJ2-7, is EAGVAQSPRYKIIEKRQSVAFWCNPISGHATLYWYQQILGQGPKLLIQFQNNGVVDDSQLPKDRFSAERLKGVDSTLKIQPAKLEDSAVYLCASSRTSAISYEQYFGPGTRLTVT.